The clone carrying this T cell receptor (beta chain) came up once. Authors' analysis steps: Reference gene primer amplification yielded estimated nucleated cell counts. Repertoires were generated with immunoSEQ multiplex PCR, while TCRdb's copy carries only in-frame clones and drops some. D and trimming come from the DNA, and the V and J calls and clone size come from that table. The data hold fewer than 200,000 clones, with about 83% observed a single time. This sample stems from a study of blood T cell repertoires in COVID-19. Across the study: The origin of the acute and convalescent COVID-19 samples was the United States, Italy and Spain. PBMCs, B-cell-depleted T cells, or T cells were the source of the cDNA or gDNA that made up the material.

The CDR3 contains 17 residues. Looked up from germline, CDR1 is SGHTA and CDR2 is FQGNSA. Trimming pared 5 bases from V and 10 bases from J, leaving 27 bases between. The sample taken for sequencing was peripheral blood. This chain joins TRBV7-2 and TRBJ1-5; D unresolved. The sequence was obtained from a man between 35 and 55 years old who had recovered from COVID-19. The CDR3 is CASSRRGHLEGSYPQHF. The CDR3 DNA reads as TGTGCCAGCAGCAGAAGAGGCCACCTTGAGGGATCATATCCCCAGCATTTT.